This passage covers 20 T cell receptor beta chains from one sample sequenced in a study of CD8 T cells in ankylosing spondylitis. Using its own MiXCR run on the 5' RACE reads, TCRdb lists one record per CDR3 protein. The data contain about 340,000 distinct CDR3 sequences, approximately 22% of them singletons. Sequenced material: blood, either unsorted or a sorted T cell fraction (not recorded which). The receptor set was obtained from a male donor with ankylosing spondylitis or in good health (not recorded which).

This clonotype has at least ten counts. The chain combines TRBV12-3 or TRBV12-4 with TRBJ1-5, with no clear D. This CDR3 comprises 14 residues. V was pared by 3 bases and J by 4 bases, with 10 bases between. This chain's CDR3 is CASSFGSVNQPQHF. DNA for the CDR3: TGTGCCAGCAGTTTCGGGTCAGTTAATCAGCCCCAGCATTTT.

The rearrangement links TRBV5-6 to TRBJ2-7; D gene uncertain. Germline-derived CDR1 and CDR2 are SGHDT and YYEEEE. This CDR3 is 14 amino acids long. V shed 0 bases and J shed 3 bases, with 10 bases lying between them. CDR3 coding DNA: TGTGCCAGCAGCTTGGGGGTGATGAACTACGAGCAGTACTTC. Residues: CASSLGVMNYEQYF.

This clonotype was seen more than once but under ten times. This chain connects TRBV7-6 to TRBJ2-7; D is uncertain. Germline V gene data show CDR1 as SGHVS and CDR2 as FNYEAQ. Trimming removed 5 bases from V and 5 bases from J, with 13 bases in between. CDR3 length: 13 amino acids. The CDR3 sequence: CASSHSPTHEQYF. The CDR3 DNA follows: TGTGCCAGCAGCCACTCCCCGACCCACGAGCAGTACTTC.

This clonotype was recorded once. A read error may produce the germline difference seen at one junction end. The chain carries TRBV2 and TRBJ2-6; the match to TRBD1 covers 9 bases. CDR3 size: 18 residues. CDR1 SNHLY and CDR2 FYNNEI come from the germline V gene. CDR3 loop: CAISPKQGAVPGANVLTF. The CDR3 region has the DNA TGTGCCATCAGTCCAAAACAGGGGGCAGTCCCTGGGGCCAACGTCCTGACTTTC.

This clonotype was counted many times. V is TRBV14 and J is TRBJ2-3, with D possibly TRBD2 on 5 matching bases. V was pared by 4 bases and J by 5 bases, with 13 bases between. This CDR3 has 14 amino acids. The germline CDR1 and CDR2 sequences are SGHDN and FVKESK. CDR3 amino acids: CASSLRTGGDTQYF. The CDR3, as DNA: TGTGCCAGCAGCCTCCGGACCGGAGGAGATACGCAGTATTTT.

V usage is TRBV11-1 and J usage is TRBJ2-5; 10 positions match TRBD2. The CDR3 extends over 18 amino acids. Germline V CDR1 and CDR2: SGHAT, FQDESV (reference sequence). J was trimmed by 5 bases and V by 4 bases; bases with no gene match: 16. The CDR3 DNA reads TGTGCCAGCAGCTCGGGCACTAGCGGGGACCCTTTCCGGGAGACCCAGTACTTC. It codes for CASSSGTSGDPFRETQYF.

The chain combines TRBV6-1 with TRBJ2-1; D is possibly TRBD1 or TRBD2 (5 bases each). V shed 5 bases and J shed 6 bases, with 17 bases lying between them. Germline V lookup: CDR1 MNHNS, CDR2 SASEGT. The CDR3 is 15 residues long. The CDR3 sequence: CASSRGAAYGNEQFF. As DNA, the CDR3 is TGTGCCAGCAGTAGGGGAGCGGCTTACGGCAATGAGCAGTTCTTC.

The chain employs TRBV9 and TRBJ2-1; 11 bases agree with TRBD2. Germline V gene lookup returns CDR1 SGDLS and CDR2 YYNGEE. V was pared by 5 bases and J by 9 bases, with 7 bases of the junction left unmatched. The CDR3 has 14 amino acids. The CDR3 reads CASSSGGGYGEQFF. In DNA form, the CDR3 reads TGTGCCAGCAGTAGCGGGGGGGGGTACGGTGAGCAGTTCTTC.

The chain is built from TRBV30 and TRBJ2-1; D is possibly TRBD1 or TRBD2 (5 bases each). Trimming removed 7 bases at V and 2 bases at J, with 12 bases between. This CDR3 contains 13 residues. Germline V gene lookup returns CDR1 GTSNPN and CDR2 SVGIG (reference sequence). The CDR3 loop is CASWDGTYNEQFF. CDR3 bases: TGTGCCTCCTGGGACGGAACCTACAATGAGCAGTTCTTC.

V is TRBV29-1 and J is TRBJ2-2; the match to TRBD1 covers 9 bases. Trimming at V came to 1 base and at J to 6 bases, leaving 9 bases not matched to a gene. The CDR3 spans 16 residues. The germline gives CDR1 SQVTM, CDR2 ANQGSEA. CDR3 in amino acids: CSVEGDRGDNAGELFF. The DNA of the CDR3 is TGCAGCGTTGAAGGAGACAGGGGGGACAACGCCGGGGAGCTGTTTTTT.

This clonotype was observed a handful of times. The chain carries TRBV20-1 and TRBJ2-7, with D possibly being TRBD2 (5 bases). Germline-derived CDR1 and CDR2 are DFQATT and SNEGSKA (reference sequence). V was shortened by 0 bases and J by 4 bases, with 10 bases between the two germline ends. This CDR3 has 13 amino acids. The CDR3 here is CSARDQRAYEQYF. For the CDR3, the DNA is TGCAGTGCTAGAGATCAGAGGGCTTACGAGCAGTACTTC.

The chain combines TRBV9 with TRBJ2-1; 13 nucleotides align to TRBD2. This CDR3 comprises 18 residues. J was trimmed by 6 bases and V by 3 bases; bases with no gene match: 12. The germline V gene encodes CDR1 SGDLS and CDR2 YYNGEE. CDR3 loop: CASSGTSGGADLGNEQFF. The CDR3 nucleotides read TGTGCCAGCAGCGGAACTAGCGGGGGGGCCGATCTAGGCAATGAGCAGTTCTTC.

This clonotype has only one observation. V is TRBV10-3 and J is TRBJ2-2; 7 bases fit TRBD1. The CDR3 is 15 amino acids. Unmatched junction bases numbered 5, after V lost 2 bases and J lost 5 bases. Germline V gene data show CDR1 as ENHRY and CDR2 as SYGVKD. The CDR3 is CAISEPTTGTGELFF. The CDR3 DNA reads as TGTGCCATCAGTGAGCCCACGACAGGGACCGGGGAGCTGTTTTTT.

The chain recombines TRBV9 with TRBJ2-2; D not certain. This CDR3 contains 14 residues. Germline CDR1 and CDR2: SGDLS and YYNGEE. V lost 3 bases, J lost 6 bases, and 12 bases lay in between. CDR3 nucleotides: TGTGCCAGCAGCGGCCGACGGTCACCCGGGGAGCTGTTTTTT. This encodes CASSGRRSPGELFF.

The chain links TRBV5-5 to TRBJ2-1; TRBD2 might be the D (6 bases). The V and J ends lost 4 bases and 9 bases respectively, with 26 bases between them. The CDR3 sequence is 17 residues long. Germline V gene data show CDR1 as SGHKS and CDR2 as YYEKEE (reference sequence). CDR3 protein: CASSEDTYSGVSSEQFF. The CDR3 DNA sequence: TGTGCCAGCAGCGAGGACACCTACTCGGGGGTTAGCAGTGAGCAGTTCTTC.

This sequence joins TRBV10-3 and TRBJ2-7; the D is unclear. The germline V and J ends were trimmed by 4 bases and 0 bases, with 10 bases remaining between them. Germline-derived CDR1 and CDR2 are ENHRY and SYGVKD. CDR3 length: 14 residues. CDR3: CAISGVSSSYEQYF. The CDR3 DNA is TGTGCCATCAGTGGTGTCTCGAGCTCCTACGAGCAGTACTTC.

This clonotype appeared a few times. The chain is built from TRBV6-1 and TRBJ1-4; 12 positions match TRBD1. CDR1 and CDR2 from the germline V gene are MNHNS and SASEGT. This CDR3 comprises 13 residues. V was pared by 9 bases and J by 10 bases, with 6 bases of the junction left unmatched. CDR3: CASSGTGGGKLFF. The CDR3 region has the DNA TGTGCCAGTTCCGGGACAGGGGGCGGAAAACTGTTTTTT.

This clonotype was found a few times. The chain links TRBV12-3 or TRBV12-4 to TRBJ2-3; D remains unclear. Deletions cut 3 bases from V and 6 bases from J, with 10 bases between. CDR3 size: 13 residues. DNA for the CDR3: TGTGCCAGCAGTTTTGGTTCCCCCGATACGCAGTATTTT. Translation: CASSFGSPDTQYF.

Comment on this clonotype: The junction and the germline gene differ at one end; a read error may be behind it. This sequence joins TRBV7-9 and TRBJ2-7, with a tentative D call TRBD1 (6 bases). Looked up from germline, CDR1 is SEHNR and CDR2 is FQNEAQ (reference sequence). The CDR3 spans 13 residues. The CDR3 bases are TGTGCCAGCAGCCCCTGGACAGACTACGACCAGTACTTC. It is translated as CASSPWTDYDQYF.

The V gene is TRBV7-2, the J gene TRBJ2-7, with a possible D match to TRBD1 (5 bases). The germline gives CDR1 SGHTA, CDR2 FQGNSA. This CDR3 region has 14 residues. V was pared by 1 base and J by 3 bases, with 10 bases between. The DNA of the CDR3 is TGTGCCAGCAGCTTAGAGGAACAGGACTACGAGCAGTACTTC. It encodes CASSLEEQDYEQYF.